The next 9 T cell receptor beta chains were all read from a single sample in a study of shared clonotypes between healthy human individuals. TCRdb keeps only in-frame clones here, not all; method: immunoSEQ multiplex PCR. The sample contains roughly 700,000 clones, roughly 88% of which appear only once. The sample taken for sequencing was memory CD8+ T cells from PBMCs. This sample's subset: CD45RO+ cells pooled with CCR7-negative TemRA cells. These receptors all come from a man aged 18 to 35 in good health. Some clones in this sample may be carry-over from other donors' samples.

This clone appeared many times. Other DNA sequences in this specimen translate into the identical CDR3. The chain combines TRBV30 with TRBJ1-1; D gene unclear. The CDR3 is 12 amino acids. Trimming removed 5 bases from V and 2 bases from J, with 9 bases in between. Germline V gene sequence: CDR1 GTSNPN, CDR2 SVGIG (reference sequence). The CDR3 here is CAWRRGNTEAFF. CDR3 in DNA: TGTGCCTGGCGGCGGGGAAACACTGAAGCTTTCTTT.

The chain carries TRBV28 and TRBJ1-5; no clear D gene. V gave up 3 bases and J gave up 8 bases, with 8 bases separating them. This CDR3 has 12 residues. Germline CDR1 is MDHEN and CDR2 is SYDVKM. CDR3 residues: CASSLRLKPQHF. In nucleotides, the CDR3 is TGTGCCAGCAGTTTGAGGCTCAAGCCCCAGCATTTT.

This chain links TRBV27 with TRBJ1-4, with D maybe TRBD1 (6 bases). The germline gives CDR1 MNHEY, CDR2 SMNVEV (reference sequence). The V end was cut by 4 bases, the J end by 7 bases, with 10 bases between. The CDR3 is 13 residues long. The CDR3 here is CASSWGRGEKLFF. CDR3 DNA: TGTGCCAGCAGTTGGGGGCGCGGTGAAAAACTGTTTTTT.

V gene TRBV30 combines with J gene TRBJ1-6; D may be TRBD1 (5 bases). V was pared by 3 bases and J by 6 bases, with 6 bases between. The CDR3 is 12 amino acids. Germline V lookup: CDR1 GTSNPN, CDR2 SVGIG (reference sequence). As DNA, the CDR3 is TGTGCCTGGAGGAGGGGTAATTCACCCCTCCACTTT. Its protein is CAWRRGNSPLHF.

The V call is TRBV6-8, the J call TRBJ1-1; D possibly corresponds to TRBD1 (6 bases). V lost 7 bases, J lost 5 bases, and 23 bases lay in between. CDR3 length: 16 residues. Germline CDR1 reads MNHGY; CDR2 reads SAAAGT. CDR3 residues: CASMGGQVNRWTEAFF. The CDR3, as DNA: TGTGCCAGCATGGGGGGCCAGGTGAATAGGTGGACTGAAGCTTTCTTT.

As to this clone: A far larger clone is one nucleotide away, so this likely arose from a read error. This chain uses TRBV11-2 with TRBJ2-1; D gene ambiguous. This CDR3 has 12 amino acids. Trimming took 3 bases from V and 3 from J, leaving 3 bases between them. Germline CDR1 is SGHAT and CDR2 is FQNNGV. The CDR3 sequence: CASSFYYNEQFF. DNA of the CDR3: TGTGCCAGCAGCTTCTACTACAATGAGCAGTTCTTC.

V and J are TRBV28 and TRBJ1-5; a possible D gene is TRBD1 (6 bases). The ends were cut back, 2 bases at V and 5 bases at J, with 10 bases in the middle. Per germline, CDR1 MDHEN and CDR2 SYDVKM. The CDR3 totals 14 residues. CDR3 DNA: TGTGCCAGCAGTTTAAGGACAGTCGATCAGCCCCAGCATTTT. Translated: CASSLRTVDQPQHF.

The chain recombines TRBV19 with TRBJ1-6, with 7 bases aligning to TRBD1. Losses at the gene ends were 6 bases for V and 9 bases for J; bases not matched to a gene: 8. From germline, CDR1 is LNHDA and CDR2 SQIVND (reference sequence). The length of the CDR3 is 14 residues. The CDR3 coding sequence is TGTGCCAGTAGCCCCAACAGGGGAGGTTCACCCCTCCACTTT. This encodes CASSPNRGGSPLHF.

The chain uses TRBV18 and TRBJ1-1; no reliable D call. CDR1 is KGHSH, CDR2 LQKENI, per germline. V was clipped by 2 bases and J by 0 bases, with 13 bases between them. The length of the CDR3 is 16 residues. CDR3 residues: CASSPAWLGMNTEAFF. The CDR3 bases are TGTGCCAGCTCACCAGCCTGGTTAGGCATGAACACTGAAGCTTTCTTT.